One TCR beta chain is described in this entry. The data stem from a study of PD-1 blockade in classical Hodgkin lymphoma. Measured with immunoSEQ multiplex PCR; TCRdb has only the in-frame clones, and not every one. Here the sample spans roughly 20,000 clones, 90% to 95% being singletons. CDR1 and CDR2 (germline): MDHEN, SYDVKM. V was cut by 5 bases and J by 3 bases, with 9 bases left in between. The CDR3 is 13 amino acids. As to time point: newly diagnosed, previously untreated cHL patient sample. Magnetic negative selection purified CD4+ T cells from thawed PBMCs. PBMCs representing newly diagnosed, untreated classical Hodgkin lymphoma functioned as the comparison.

The rearrangement links TRBV28 to TRBJ2-3; D uncertain. Input material: CD4+ T cells from blood. The sequence was collected from a human donor with classical Hodgkin lymphoma. The DNA for the CDR3 is TGTGCCAGCAGTGAACGGCTAACAGATACGCAGTATTTT. Amino acid sequence: CASSERLTDTQYF.